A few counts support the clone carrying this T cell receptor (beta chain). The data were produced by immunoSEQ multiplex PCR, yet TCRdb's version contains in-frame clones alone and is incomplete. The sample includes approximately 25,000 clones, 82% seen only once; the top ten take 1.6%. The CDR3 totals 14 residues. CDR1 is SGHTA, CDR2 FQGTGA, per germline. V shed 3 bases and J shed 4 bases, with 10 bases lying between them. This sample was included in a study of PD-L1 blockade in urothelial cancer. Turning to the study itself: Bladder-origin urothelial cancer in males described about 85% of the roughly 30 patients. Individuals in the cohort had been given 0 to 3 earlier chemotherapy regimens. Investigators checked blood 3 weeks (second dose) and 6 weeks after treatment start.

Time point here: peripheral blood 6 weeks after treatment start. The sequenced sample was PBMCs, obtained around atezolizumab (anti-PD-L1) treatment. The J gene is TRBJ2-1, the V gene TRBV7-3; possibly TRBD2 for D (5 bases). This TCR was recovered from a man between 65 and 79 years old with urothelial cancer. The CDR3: CASSLHSGYNEQFF. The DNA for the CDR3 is TGTGCCAGCAGCTTGCACAGCGGTTACAATGAGCAGTTCTTC.